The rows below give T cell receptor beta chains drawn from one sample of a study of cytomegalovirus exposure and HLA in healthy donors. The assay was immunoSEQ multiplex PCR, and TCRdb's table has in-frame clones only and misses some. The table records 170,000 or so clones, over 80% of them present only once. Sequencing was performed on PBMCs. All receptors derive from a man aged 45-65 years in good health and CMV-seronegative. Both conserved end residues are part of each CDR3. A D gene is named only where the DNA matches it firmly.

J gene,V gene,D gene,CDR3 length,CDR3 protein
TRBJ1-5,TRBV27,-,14,CASSFDRSLQPQHF
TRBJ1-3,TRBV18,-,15,CASSPITGSGNTIYF
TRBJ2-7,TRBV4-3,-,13,CASSQEQGYEQYF
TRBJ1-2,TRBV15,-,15,CALGPFRPRGEGYTF
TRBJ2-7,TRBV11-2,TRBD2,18,CASSLGVGGARRLYEQYF
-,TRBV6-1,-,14,CASSYGVDGREQYF
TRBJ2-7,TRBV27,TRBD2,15,CASSLGLAGGYEQYF
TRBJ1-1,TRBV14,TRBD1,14,CASSPRDRGTEAFF
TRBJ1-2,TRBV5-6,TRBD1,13,CASSPGQDYGYTF
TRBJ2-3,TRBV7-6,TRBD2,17,CASSLAGLAGYTDTQYF
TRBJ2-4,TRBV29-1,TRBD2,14,CSVGASGSQNIQYF
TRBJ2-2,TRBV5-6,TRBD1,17,CASCLRQGAWRAGELFF
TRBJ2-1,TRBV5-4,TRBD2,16,CASSSRLLAGVSEQFF
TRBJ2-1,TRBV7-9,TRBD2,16,CASSLSSASGRYEQFF
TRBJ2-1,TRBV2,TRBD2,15,CASSEMGLAGEEQFF
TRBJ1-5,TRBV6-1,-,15,CASSEPSGNNQPQHF
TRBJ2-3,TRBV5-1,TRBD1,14,CASARDSSTDTQYF
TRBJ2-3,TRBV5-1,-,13,CASSLQTTDTQYF
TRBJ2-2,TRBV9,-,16,CASVVTVSLEHRGAVF
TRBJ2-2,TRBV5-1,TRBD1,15,CASSPGQGSAGELFF
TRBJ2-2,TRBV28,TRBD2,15,CASLLAGGTTGELFF
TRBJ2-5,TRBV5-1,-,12,CASSPDQETQYF
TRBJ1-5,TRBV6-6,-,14,CASREGRSNQPQHF
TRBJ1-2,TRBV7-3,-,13,CASSLGGYNGYTF
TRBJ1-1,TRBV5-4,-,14,CASSLFQVNTEAFF
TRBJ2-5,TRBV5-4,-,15,CASSLSPGVQETQYF
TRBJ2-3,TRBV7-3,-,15,CASSLRWTSTDTQYF
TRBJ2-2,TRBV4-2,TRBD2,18,CASSQSLGGPANTGELFF
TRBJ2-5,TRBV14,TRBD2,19,CASSHRLAGGKNLQETQYF
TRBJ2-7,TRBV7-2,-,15,CASSRLLAPTYEQYF
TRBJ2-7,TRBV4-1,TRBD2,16,CASSHLSGLGSHEQYF
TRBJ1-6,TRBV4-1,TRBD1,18,CASSQHPLQGAWNSPLHF
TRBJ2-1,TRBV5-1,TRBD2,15,CASSVSGSSYNEQFF
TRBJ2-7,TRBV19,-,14,CASKEGIAAYEQYF
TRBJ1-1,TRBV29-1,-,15,CSVVNDSQPPLEAFF
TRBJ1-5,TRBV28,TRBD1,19,CASSPPRDRGLNSNQPQHF
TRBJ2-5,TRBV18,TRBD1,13,CASSPNRGETQYF
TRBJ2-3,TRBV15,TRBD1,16,CATSRGTQGASDTQYF
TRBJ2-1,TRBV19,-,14,CASSIDGGRNEQFF
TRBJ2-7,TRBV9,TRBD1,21,CASSVTVGRGFCGPNYYEQYF
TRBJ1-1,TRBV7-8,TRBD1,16,CASSPRRDRGGTEAFF
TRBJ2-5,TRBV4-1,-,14,CASSQGRGQETQYF
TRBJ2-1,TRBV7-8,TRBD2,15,CASSPGAGGGRKQFF
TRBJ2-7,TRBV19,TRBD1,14,CASSKGDRSYEQYF
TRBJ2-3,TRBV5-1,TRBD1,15,CASSWGQSSTDTQYF
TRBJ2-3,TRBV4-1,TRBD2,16,CASSRLLAGGTDTQYF
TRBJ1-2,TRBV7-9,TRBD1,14,CASSPGQSDYGYTF
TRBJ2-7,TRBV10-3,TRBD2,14,CAMKREGLVGEQYF
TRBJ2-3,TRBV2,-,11,CASSELDTQYF
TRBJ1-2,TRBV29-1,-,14,CSVEDVGSRYGYTF
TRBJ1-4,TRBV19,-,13,CASTHPQGKKLFF
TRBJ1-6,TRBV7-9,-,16,CASSLGGSSYNSPLHF
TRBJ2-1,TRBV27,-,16,CASSFDMIGQYNEQFF
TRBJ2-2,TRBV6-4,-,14,CASSAQGDTGELFF
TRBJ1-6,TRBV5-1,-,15,CASSSGTRGNSPLHF
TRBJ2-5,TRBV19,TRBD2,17,CASSIVVGLAGWETQYF
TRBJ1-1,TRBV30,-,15,CAWSVKFRGVAEAFF
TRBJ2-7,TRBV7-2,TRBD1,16,CASSLVWDRNFHEQYF
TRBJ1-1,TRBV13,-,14,CASSLRAGNTEAFF
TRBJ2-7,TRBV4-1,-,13,CASSHGTGYEQYF